This T cell receptor beta chain was sequenced in a study of blood T cells in healthy people across ages. Study-level findings and limits: TCR beta diversity correlated strongly with naive T cell percentage.

With 6 bases clipped from V and 4 bases from J, the junction kept 4 bases outside the gene matches. The CDR3 length is 14 residues. Looked up from germline, CDR1 is MNHEY and CDR2 is SVGEGT. Alongside a J-beta primer mix, a sample-barcoded 5' primer served in a second PCR lasting about 7 to 11 cycles. TCRdb ran MiXCR on the 5' RACE reads and lists one entry per CDR3 protein. The sample lists some 290,000 distinct CDR3 sequences; 27% were seen once. This clonotype has a handful of counts. What it recognizes is unknown. The material sequenced was blood. The source is a woman aged 70 to 79 in good health. This chain connects TRBV6-2 or TRBV6-3 to TRBJ2-7, with 12 bases identical to TRBD2. CDR3 coding DNA: TGTGCCAGCAGGCTGACTAGCGGGAGTTACGAGCAGTACTTC. It encodes CASRLTSGSYEQYF.